The rows below give T cell receptor beta chains drawn from one sample of a study of T cell responses to AZD1222 COVID-19 vaccine. Measured with immunoSEQ multiplex PCR; TCRdb has only the in-frame clones, and not every one. This table has about 150,000 clones, approximately 90% appearing once. Material: peripheral blood, obtained on day 0 of AZD1222 vaccination. The origin of the receptors is an adult in good health. CDR3s include the opening cysteine and the closing phenylalanine or tryptophan. The D gene is left open where the match is weak. Only some rows state a clone size, as once, few, many or a class for expanded clones.

abundance: -
d_gene: TRBD1
v_gene: TRBV5-1
j_gene: TRBJ1-2
CDR3nt: TGCGCCAGCAGCTTGGGTGGGACAGCTAACTATGGCTACACCTTC
CDR3aa: CASSLGGTANYGYTF

abundance: -
d_gene: TRBD1
v_gene: TRBV7-2
j_gene: TRBJ2-7
CDR3nt: TGTGCCAGCACCCGCTCGACAGGGACCGAGCAGTACTTC
CDR3aa: CASTRSTGTEQYF

abundance: -
d_gene: -
v_gene: TRBV4-2
j_gene: TRBJ1-5
CDR3nt: TGTGCCAGCAGCCAACGGGCTCCGGGCAATCAGCCCCAGCATTTT
CDR3aa: CASSQRAPGNQPQHF

abundance: -
d_gene: -
v_gene: TRBV5-1
j_gene: TRBJ2-3
CDR3nt: TGCGCCAGCAGCTTGGTAGGGGGGGCATCAGATACGCAGTATTTT
CDR3aa: CASSLVGGASDTQYF

abundance: -
d_gene: TRBD1
v_gene: TRBV6-5
j_gene: TRBJ2-1
CDR3nt: TGTGCCAGCAGCTCGACAGGGACTGAGCAGTTCTTC
CDR3aa: CASSSTGTEQFF

abundance: -
d_gene: TRBD1
v_gene: TRBV6-5
j_gene: TRBJ2-7
CDR3nt: TGTGCCAGCAAACCGGGACAGGGCTCCTACGAGCAGTACTTC
CDR3aa: CASKPGQGSYEQYF

abundance: -
d_gene: TRBD2
v_gene: TRBV18
j_gene: TRBJ2-2
CDR3nt: TGTGCCAGCACAAGCGGGGGTTTTTCGACCGGGGAGCTGTTTTTT
CDR3aa: CASTSGGFSTGELFF

abundance: -
d_gene: -
v_gene: TRBV9
j_gene: TRBJ1-3
CDR3nt: TGTGCCAGCAGCGTAGATGGAGGCACCTCTGGAAACACCATATATTTT
CDR3aa: CASSVDGGTSGNTIYF

abundance: -
d_gene: -
v_gene: TRBV6-2/TRBV6-3
j_gene: TRBJ2-2
CDR3nt: TGTGCCAGCAGTCCCAACCGGGACCCCACCGGGGAGCTGTTTTTT
CDR3aa: CASSPNRDPTGELFF

abundance: -
d_gene: -
v_gene: TRBV27
j_gene: TRBJ1-5
CDR3nt: TGTGCCAGCAGTTTATCCCGCATTAGCAATCAGCCCCAGCATTTT
CDR3aa: CASSLSRISNQPQHF

abundance: once
d_gene: -
v_gene: TRBV11-2
j_gene: TRBJ1-2
CDR3nt: TGTGCCAGCACCCATACCCCGTTGGGGGCCAGGAACTATGGCTACACCTTC
CDR3aa: CASTHTPLGARNYGYTF

abundance: -
d_gene: TRBD2
v_gene: TRBV18
j_gene: TRBJ2-3
CDR3nt: TGTGCCAGCTCACCAGTGGCTAGCGGGACGACTAGCACAGATACGCAGTATTTT
CDR3aa: CASSPVASGTTSTDTQYF

abundance: -
d_gene: -
v_gene: TRBV19
j_gene: TRBJ1-5
CDR3nt: TGTGCCAGTAGTATAGGGTGGGCCGGGAATCAGCCCCAGCATTTT
CDR3aa: CASSIGWAGNQPQHF

abundance: -
d_gene: TRBD2
v_gene: TRBV4-1
j_gene: TRBJ2-2
CDR3nt: TGCGCCAGCAGCCAACCATCCGGGACTACGCACCTTCTGAGTGGGGAGCTGTTTTTT
CDR3aa: CASSQPSGTTHLLSGELFF

abundance: -
d_gene: TRBD1
v_gene: TRBV18
j_gene: TRBJ2-7
CDR3nt: TGTGCCAGCTCACCCCCCGGGACAGGGGGCTACGAGCAGTACTTC
CDR3aa: CASSPPGTGGYEQYF

abundance: -
d_gene: -
v_gene: TRBV7-2
j_gene: TRBJ1-2
CDR3nt: TGTGCCAGCAGCTTAGCAGGGGCCCAGGGGACTTATGGCTACACCTTC
CDR3aa: CASSLAGAQGTYGYTF

abundance: -
d_gene: -
v_gene: TRBV5-6
j_gene: TRBJ1-1
CDR3nt: TGTGCCAGCAGCTTGGACCGGTGGATGAACACTGAAGCTTTCTTT
CDR3aa: CASSLDRWMNTEAFF

abundance: -
d_gene: -
v_gene: TRBV11-2
j_gene: TRBJ1-6
CDR3nt: TGTGCCAGCAGCCCCCGGACAGCAGGTTCACCCCTCCACTTT
CDR3aa: CASSPRTAGSPLHF

abundance: -
d_gene: TRBD2
v_gene: TRBV3-1/TRBV3-2
j_gene: TRBJ2-7
CDR3nt: TGTGCCAGCAGCCAAGGCGGGAGCGGGGCCCCCTACGAGCAGTACTTC
CDR3aa: CASSQGGSGAPYEQYF

abundance: few
d_gene: TRBD1
v_gene: TRBV16
j_gene: TRBJ2-7
CDR3nt: TGTGCCAGCAGCCAAGATATAGGGACAGGGCCCTACGAGCAGTACTTC
CDR3aa: CASSQDIGTGPYEQYF

abundance: -
d_gene: TRBD1
v_gene: TRBV2
j_gene: TRBJ2-1
CDR3nt: TGTGCCAGCATCCGGGACAGCCCCTACAATGAGCAGTTCTTC
CDR3aa: CASIRDSPYNEQFF

abundance: -
d_gene: -
v_gene: TRBV28
j_gene: TRBJ2-7
CDR3nt: TGTGCCAGCAGTTTAGTGTACGAGCAGTACTTC
CDR3aa: CASSLVYEQYF

abundance: -
d_gene: TRBD1
v_gene: TRBV28
j_gene: TRBJ1-1
CDR3nt: TGTGCCAGCAGTTTAGCGGGACAGGCTGAAGCTTTCTTT
CDR3aa: CASSLAGQAEAFF

abundance: -
d_gene: -
v_gene: TRBV6-5
j_gene: TRBJ1-1
CDR3nt: TGTGCCAGCAGAGAGCACACCTCAGGGAACACTGAAGCTTTCTTT
CDR3aa: CASREHTSGNTEAFF

abundance: -
d_gene: -
v_gene: TRBV2
j_gene: TRBJ2-5
CDR3nt: TGTGCCAGCAGGGGGGGGGCAGCGGTCGGGACCCAGTACTTC
CDR3aa: CASRGGAAVGTQYF

abundance: -
d_gene: -
v_gene: TRBV5-1
j_gene: TRBJ2-7
CDR3nt: TGCGCCAGCAGCTCCGGGGCCTACGAGCAGTACTTC
CDR3aa: CASSSGAYEQYF

abundance: -
d_gene: -
v_gene: TRBV5-1
j_gene: TRBJ1-1
CDR3nt: TGCGCCAGCAGCCCATGGGGCAGGGGAACTGAAGCTTTCTTT
CDR3aa: CASSPWGRGTEAFF

abundance: -
d_gene: TRBD2
v_gene: TRBV11-2
j_gene: TRBJ2-1
CDR3nt: TGTGCCAGCAGCGCTACTAGCGACTACAATGAGCAGTTCTTC
CDR3aa: CASSATSDYNEQFF

abundance: -
d_gene: TRBD1
v_gene: TRBV11-2
j_gene: TRBJ1-2
CDR3nt: TGTGCCAGCAGTACAGGGGGGCCTGCTGGCTACACCTTC
CDR3aa: CASSTGGPAGYTF

abundance: -
d_gene: TRBD2
v_gene: TRBV5-6
j_gene: TRBJ2-1
CDR3nt: TGTGCCAGCAGCTCCGGCGGGAGGAAGGGGAATGAGCAGTTCTTC
CDR3aa: CASSSGGRKGNEQFF

abundance: -
d_gene: -
v_gene: TRBV7-9
j_gene: TRBJ2-2
CDR3nt: TGTGCCAGCAGCTTGGGAACCGGGGAGCTGTTTTTT
CDR3aa: CASSLGTGELFF

abundance: -
d_gene: -
v_gene: TRBV6-1
j_gene: TRBJ1-6
CDR3nt: TGTGCCAGCAGTGAAGGGTTTGGGGGAAATTCACCCCTCCACTTT
CDR3aa: CASSEGFGGNSPLHF

abundance: -
d_gene: -
v_gene: TRBV3-1/TRBV3-2
j_gene: TRBJ1-3
CDR3nt: TGTGCCAGCAGCCCACCCCCCTCCGGAAACACCATATATTTT
CDR3aa: CASSPPPSGNTIYF

abundance: -
d_gene: TRBD1
v_gene: TRBV19
j_gene: TRBJ1-5
CDR3nt: TGTGCCAGTAGTATAGCCCGACAGGGGCGAACTAGCAATCAGCCCCAGCATTTT
CDR3aa: CASSIARQGRTSNQPQHF

abundance: -
d_gene: -
v_gene: TRBV30
j_gene: TRBJ2-1
CDR3nt: TGTGCCTGGACGGACGAGAGCTCCTACAATGAGCAGTTCTTC
CDR3aa: CAWTDESSYNEQFF

abundance: -
d_gene: -
v_gene: TRBV12-3/TRBV12-4
j_gene: TRBJ1-5
CDR3nt: TGTGCCAGCAGTTTTGATAGCAATCAGCCCCAGCATTTT
CDR3aa: CASSFDSNQPQHF

abundance: -
d_gene: TRBD2
v_gene: TRBV19
j_gene: TRBJ2-5
CDR3nt: TGTGCCAGTAGTATGGTGCGAGGGACTAGCGGGGGCCCCCGAGAGACCCAGTACTTC
CDR3aa: CASSMVRGTSGGPRETQYF

abundance: -
d_gene: TRBD1
v_gene: TRBV20-1
j_gene: TRBJ1-1
CDR3nt: TGCAGTGCCCAGGGGGGCACTGAAGCTTTCTTT
CDR3aa: CSAQGGTEAFF

abundance: -
d_gene: TRBD1
v_gene: TRBV12-3/TRBV12-4
j_gene: TRBJ1-2
CDR3nt: TGTGCCAGCAGTTTGGGGACAGATTATGGCTACACCTTC
CDR3aa: CASSLGTDYGYTF

abundance: -
d_gene: TRBD2
v_gene: TRBV15
j_gene: TRBJ2-7
CDR3nt: TGTGCCACCAGCAGGGCAGCGGGAGTCCCCTACGAGCAGTACTTC
CDR3aa: CATSRAAGVPYEQYF

abundance: many
d_gene: -
v_gene: TRBV10-1
j_gene: TRBJ2-6
CDR3nt: TGCGCCAGCAGTGATCGGACCTCTGGGGCCAACGTCCTGACTTTC
CDR3aa: CASSDRTSGANVLTF

abundance: -
d_gene: TRBD2
v_gene: TRBV7-2
j_gene: TRBJ2-7
CDR3nt: TGTGCCAGCAGCTCTCTAGCGGGTCCTCCCTACGAGCAGTACTTC
CDR3aa: CASSSLAGPPYEQYF

abundance: -
d_gene: TRBD1
v_gene: TRBV28
j_gene: TRBJ1-5
CDR3nt: TGTGCCAGCAGTTTATCGGGACAGGGCCTCAATCAGCCCCAGCATTTT
CDR3aa: CASSLSGQGLNQPQHF

abundance: -
d_gene: TRBD1
v_gene: TRBV5-6
j_gene: TRBJ2-3
CDR3nt: TGTGCCAGCAGCTGGGACAGGGCGACAGATACGCAGTATTTT
CDR3aa: CASSWDRATDTQYF

abundance: once
d_gene: TRBD2
v_gene: TRBV28
j_gene: TRBJ2-7
CDR3nt: TGTGCCAGCGGGCCCGGGAGGTATCCGGAGCAGTACTTC
CDR3aa: CASGPGRYPEQYF

abundance: once
d_gene: TRBD2
v_gene: TRBV18
j_gene: TRBJ2-3
CDR3nt: TGTGCCAGCTCTCCCGTGGCGGGAGTCGGTACAGATACGCAGTATTTT
CDR3aa: CASSPVAGVGTDTQYF

abundance: -
d_gene: TRBD1
v_gene: TRBV11-2
j_gene: TRBJ1-5
CDR3nt: TGTGCCAGCAGCTCCGGACAGGGGGCAGGTCAGCCCCAGCATTTT
CDR3aa: CASSSGQGAGQPQHF

abundance: once
d_gene: TRBD1
v_gene: TRBV10-2
j_gene: TRBJ2-2
CDR3nt: TGCGCCAGCAGTGACCCCCGGACAGGGGGCACCGGGGAGCTGTTTTTT
CDR3aa: CASSDPRTGGTGELFF

abundance: -
d_gene: TRBD1
v_gene: TRBV7-2
j_gene: TRBJ1-4
CDR3nt: TGTGCCAGCAGCTTAGGGACAGGGATTGAAAAACTGTTTTTT
CDR3aa: CASSLGTGIEKLFF

abundance: -
d_gene: -
v_gene: TRBV19
j_gene: TRBJ2-5
CDR3nt: TGTGCCAGTAGGAATCACGGCCAAGAGACCCAGTACTTC
CDR3aa: CASRNHGQETQYF

abundance: -
d_gene: -
v_gene: TRBV7-9
j_gene: TRBJ1-2
CDR3nt: TGTGCCAGCAGCTTAACCCTACAGGACGGCGGCCTCTACACCTTC
CDR3aa: CASSLTLQDGGLYTF

abundance: once
d_gene: -
v_gene: TRBV12-3/TRBV12-4
j_gene: TRBJ1-2
CDR3nt: TGTGCCAGCAGACTCGACTCTAACTATGGCTACACCTTC
CDR3aa: CASRLDSNYGYTF

abundance: -
d_gene: -
v_gene: TRBV3-1/TRBV3-2
j_gene: TRBJ2-3
CDR3nt: TGTGCCAGCAGCCGTGGCTCGGCCTCCGGCCTAGCGAGCACAGATACGCAGTATTTT
CDR3aa: CASSRGSASGLASTDTQYF

abundance: -
d_gene: -
v_gene: TRBV12-3/TRBV12-4
j_gene: TRBJ2-7
CDR3nt: TGTGCCAGCAGTACAGGGTACGAGCAGTACTTC
CDR3aa: CASSTGYEQYF

abundance: -
d_gene: TRBD2
v_gene: TRBV4-2
j_gene: TRBJ2-1
CDR3nt: TGTGCCAGCAGCCAGCAAATTCGGACTAGCGGGAAGGTGGGTGAGCAGTTCTTC
CDR3aa: CASSQQIRTSGKVGEQFF

abundance: -
d_gene: -
v_gene: TRBV6-2/TRBV6-3
j_gene: TRBJ1-5
CDR3nt: TGTGCCAGCAGTACCCGGAGCGGAGATAGCAATCAGCCCCAGCATTTT
CDR3aa: CASSTRSGDSNQPQHF

abundance: -
d_gene: -
v_gene: TRBV3-1/TRBV3-2
j_gene: TRBJ1-2
CDR3nt: TGTGCCAGCCGCCCTGGGAGGGGACGATATGGCTACACCTTC
CDR3aa: CASRPGRGRYGYTF